Below are 7 T cell receptor beta chains sequenced from a single sample in a study of response to subunit inactivated influenza vaccine. TCRdb passed the RT-PCR reads through MiXCR, listing each CDR3 protein once. Of hundreds of thousands of distinct CDR3 sequences in the sample, 15% to 19% were seen once. The source was PBMCs from blood, collected about 12 days after vaccination. The receptors derive from a man between 45 and 60 years old who received an inactivated influenza vaccine.

In this sample, this clonotype turned up a few times. This chain joins TRBV12-3 or TRBV12-4 and TRBJ1-6; weak D call: TRBD1 (5 bases). V gave up 3 bases and J gave up 9 bases, with 12 bases separating them. The CDR3 extends over 14 amino acids. Here the CDR3 DNA reads TGTGCCAGCAGTTTTCCAGGGATGGGTTCACCCCTCCACTTT. Residues: CASSFPGMGSPLHF.

This clonotype was detected a few times. V is TRBV5-1 and J is TRBJ2-3; the D call may be TRBD1 or TRBD2 (5 bases each). In germline, CDR1 is SGHRS, CDR2 YFSETQ. This CDR3 comprises 14 residues. Trimming left V 5 bases short and J 2 bases short, with 12 bases between. For the CDR3, the DNA is TGCGCCAGCAGGGAGAGGGGCCCCACAGATACGCAGTATTTT. Translating it yields CASRERGPTDTQYF. The variable domain in full, with the rest retrieved from reference TRBV5-1 and TRBJ2-3, is KAGVTQTPRYLIKTRGQQVTLSCSPISGHRSVSWYQQTPGQGLQFLFEYFSETQRNKGNFPGRFSGRQFSNSRSEMNVSTLELGDSALYLCASRERGPTDTQYFGPGTRLTVL.

The sample holds a few counts of this clonotype. The chain is built from TRBV11-1 and TRBJ2-7; 12 positions match TRBD2. Trimming cost V 2 bases and J 0 bases; bases outside gene matches: 8. The CDR3 consists of 18 residues. The germline V gene encodes CDR1 SGHAT and CDR2 FQDESV (reference sequence). DNA for the CDR3: TGTGCCAGCAGCTTACTACTAGCGGGGGGCCTTATCTCCTACGAGCAGTACTTC. Protein product: CASSLLLAGGLISYEQYF.

In its sample, this clonotype was seen a few times. The V gene is TRBV5-1, the J gene TRBJ1-1; D is uncertain. This CDR3 region has 13 residues. V gave up 3 bases and J gave up 1 base, with 7 bases separating them. Germline CDR1 and CDR2: SGHRS and YFSETQ. The CDR3 DNA reads TGCGCCAGCAGCTCCATAGAGAACACTGAAGCTTTCTTT. Its protein product is CASSSIENTEAFF.

This clonotype was picked up a small number of times. CDR3 bases: TGTGCCAGCAGTACCAGCCTGAACATTCAGTACTTC. Its translation is CASSTSLNIQYF. V and J are TRBV12-3 or TRBV12-4 and TRBJ2-4; no clear D. The CDR3 covers 12 residues. Between the trimmed V and J ends, which lost 5 bases and 7 bases, there was a span of 9 bases.

In this sample, this clonotype turned up a few times. This chain links TRBV29-1 with TRBJ2-4; D may be TRBD2 (6 bases). The CDR3 is 14 residues long. CDR1 is SQVTM and CDR2 is ANQGSEA in the germline V gene. Trimming removed 2 bases at V and 9 bases at J, with 17 bases between. The chain's CDR3 is CSVEKGGGIGIQYF. The CDR3 coding sequence is TGCAGCGTTGAAAAGGGTGGAGGGATAGGCATTCAGTACTTC.

A few counts support this clonotype. The rearrangement joins TRBV2 to TRBJ2-7, with TRBD1 as a possible D gene (6 bases). From germline, CDR1 is SNHLY and CDR2 FYNNEI. V was clipped by 7 bases and J by 0 bases, with 13 bases between them. The CDR3 extends over 14 amino acids. The CDR3 here is CASTTGIASYEQYF. In nucleotides, the CDR3 is TGTGCCAGCACTACAGGGATAGCCTCCTACGAGCAGTACTTC.